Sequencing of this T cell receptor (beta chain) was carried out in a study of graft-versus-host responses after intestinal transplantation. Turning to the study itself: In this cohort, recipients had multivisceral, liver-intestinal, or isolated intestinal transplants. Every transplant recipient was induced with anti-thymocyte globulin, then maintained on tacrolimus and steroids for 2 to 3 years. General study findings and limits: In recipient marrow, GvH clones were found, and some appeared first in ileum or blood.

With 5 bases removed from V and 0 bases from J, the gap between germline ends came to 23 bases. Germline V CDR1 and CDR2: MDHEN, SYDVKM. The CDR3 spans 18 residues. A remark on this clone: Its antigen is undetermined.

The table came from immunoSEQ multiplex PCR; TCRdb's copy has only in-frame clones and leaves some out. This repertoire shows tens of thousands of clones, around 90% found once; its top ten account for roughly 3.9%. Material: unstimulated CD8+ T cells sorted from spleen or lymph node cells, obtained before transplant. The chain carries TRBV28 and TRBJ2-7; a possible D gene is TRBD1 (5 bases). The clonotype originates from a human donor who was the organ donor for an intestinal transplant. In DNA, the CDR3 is TGTGCCAGCAGTCCGCAGGGTCGAGTAGTCCAAAGCTCCTACGAGCAGTACGTC. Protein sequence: CASSPQGRVVQSSYEQYV.